The next 9 T cell receptor beta chains were all read from a single sample in a study of blood T cell repertoires in COVID-19 (dated by TCRdb to between 2020 and 2021). The library relied on the immunoSEQ multiplex PCR assay. Imported from immuneACCESS, the table was reduced by TCRdb to in-frame sequences with V and J called. These copies leave out some clones; in studies compared against another copy, an unresolved V gene accounts for under half, and the cause of the remainder is not known. Across this sample there are approximately 190,000 clones, with roughly 82% seen only once. The top ten clones comprise about 7.8% of the sample. Material for sequencing was peripheral blood. All receptors come from a woman in her sixties with COVID-19, enrolled during active disease.

The chain links TRBV10-3 to TRBJ1-1, with TRBD1 matching 9 bases. The CDR3 is 16 residues long. J was trimmed by 2 bases and V by 3 bases; bases with no gene match: 7. Germline CDR1 and CDR2: ENHRY and SYGVKD. The DNA for the CDR3 is TGTGCCATCAGTGATCCCGACAGGGGGATCAACACTGAAGCTTTCTTT. Encoded protein: CAISDPDRGINTEAFF.

The rearrangement uses TRBV5-1 and TRBJ2-5; 12 bases are a match to TRBD2. CDR3 size: 16 residues. The V and J ends lost 0 bases and 1 base, in that order; junction bases with no gene match: 1. The V gene's germline CDR1 is SGHRS and CDR2 YFSETQ. This chain's CDR3 is CASSLGLAGAQETQYF. The CDR3 DNA reads TGCGCCAGCAGCTTGGGACTAGCGGGGGCCCAAGAGACCCAGTACTTC.

The chain employs TRBV28 and TRBJ2-7; 11 nucleotides line up with TRBD1. Germline V gene data show CDR1 as MDHEN and CDR2 as SYDVKM. The CDR3 spans 14 residues. Trimming cost V 11 bases and J 6 bases; bases outside gene matches: 12. This chain's CDR3 is CACLGGTGGSEQYV. The CDR3 nucleotides are TGTGCCTGCCTGGGTGGGACAGGGGGTAGCGAGCAGTACGTC.

V gene TRBV7-2 combines with J gene TRBJ2-1, with 7 bases identical to TRBD2. Germline-derived CDR1 and CDR2 are SGHTA and FQGNSA. Germline trimming cut 3 bases from V and 5 bases from J; bases unmatched to any gene: 16. The CDR3 has 18 amino acids. DNA for the CDR3: TGTGCCAGCAGCTTTTCGGGATGGAGCGGGGCTTCTCACAATGAGCAGTTCTTC. The encoded protein is CASSFSGWSGASHNEQFF.

CDR3 amino acids: CASRLGLAGKEQYF. In DNA form, the CDR3 reads TGTGCCAGCAGACTGGGACTAGCGGGAAAGGAGCAGTACTTC. This rearrangement joins TRBV27 to TRBJ2-7, with TRBD2 matching over 13 bases. This CDR3 is 14 amino acids long. V was clipped by 6 bases and J by 7 bases; unmatched bases: 6. The germline V gene encodes CDR1 MNHEY and CDR2 SMNVEV (reference sequence).

CDR3 in amino acids: CASSEVGYQQFF. The DNA for the CDR3 is TGTGCCAGCAGTGAAGTCGGGTATCAGCAGTTCTTC. This sequence joins TRBV6-1 and TRBJ2-1; D ambiguous. Trimming shortened V by 1 base and J by 11 bases, and 9 bases separated the two germline ends. The CDR3 spans 12 residues. The germline V gene encodes CDR1 MNHNS and CDR2 SASEGT.

The gene calls are TRBV19 and TRBJ2-5, with 7 bases identical to TRBD1. V gave up 3 bases and J gave up 1 base; unmatched junction bases: 5. Germline V gene data show CDR1 as LNHDA and CDR2 as SQIVND (reference sequence). The CDR3 is made up of 15 amino acids. The CDR3 protein is CASSIRGQPQETQYF. CDR3 coding DNA: TGTGCCAGTAGTATTAGGGGACAGCCCCAAGAGACCCAGTACTTC. The entire variable domain, with the rest obtained from reference TRBV19 and TRBJ2-5, is as follows: DGGITQSPKYLFRKEGQNVTLSCEQNLNHDAMYWYRQDPGQGLRLIYYSQIVNDFQKGDIAEGYSVSREKKESFPLTVTSAQKNPTAFYLCASSIRGQPQETQYFGPGTRLLVL.

The chain uses TRBV2 and TRBJ1-2, with D perhaps matching TRBD1 (5 bases). Trimming left V 4 bases short and J 4 bases short, with 10 bases between. Germline values: CDR1 SNHLY, CDR2 FYNNEI. The CDR3 sequence is 13 residues long. The CDR3, as DNA: TGTGCCAGCAGTGCTCAGGGATCCTATGGCTACACCTTC. This sequence encodes CASSAQGSYGYTF.

This chain links TRBV5-6 with TRBJ1-1, with 7 bases identical to TRBD1. J was trimmed by 6 bases and V by 6 bases; bases with no gene match: 11. This CDR3 has 14 amino acids. The germline CDR1 and CDR2 sequences are SGHDT and YYEEEE. This chain's CDR3 is CASTSQGTFPEAFF. The DNA of the CDR3 is TGTGCCAGCACCTCACAGGGGACCTTTCCTGAAGCTTTCTTT.